This TCR delta chain was recorded in a study of gamma-delta chains in newborns, infants, children. Study in general: Microbial exposure reportedly drives polyclonal innate γδ T cell expansion after birth.

Germline CDR1 and CDR2: GEAIGNYY and EKD. This CDR3 has 16 residues. With 0 bases clipped from V and 1 base from J, the junction kept 2 bases outside the gene matches. Sample share makes this clone large (0.1 to 1%). Other DNA sequences in this sample translate to the same CDR3. TCRdb called clones from the reads again using CATT. The sample consists of roughly 3,000 delta-chain clones, about 4% of them appearing once. The rearrangement joins TRDV2 to TRDJ2; 9 bases agree with TRDD3. What was sequenced was blood. The receptor was isolated from a child who was a newborn, infant or young child, either healthy, febrile or measles-vaccinated (not recorded which). The CDR3 DNA follows: TGTGCCTGTGACACCGGGGATACGCTTTTGACAGCACAACTCTTCTTT. Amino acids: CACDTGDTLLTAQLFF.